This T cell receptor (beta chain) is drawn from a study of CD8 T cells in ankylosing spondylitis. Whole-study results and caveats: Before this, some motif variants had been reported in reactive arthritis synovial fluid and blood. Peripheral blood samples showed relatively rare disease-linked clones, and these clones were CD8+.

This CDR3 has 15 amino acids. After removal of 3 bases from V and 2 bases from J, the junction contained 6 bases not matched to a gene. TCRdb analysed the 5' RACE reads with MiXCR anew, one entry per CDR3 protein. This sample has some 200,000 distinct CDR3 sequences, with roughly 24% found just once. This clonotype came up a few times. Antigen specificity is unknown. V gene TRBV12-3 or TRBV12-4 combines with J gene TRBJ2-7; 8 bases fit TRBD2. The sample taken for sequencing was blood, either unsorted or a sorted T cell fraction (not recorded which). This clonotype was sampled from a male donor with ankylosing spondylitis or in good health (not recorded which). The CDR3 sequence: CASSFSAGGTYEQYF. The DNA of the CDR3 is TGTGCCAGCAGTTTCTCGGCGGGAGGAACCTACGAGCAGTACTTC.